Presented here are 11 T cell receptor beta chains from one specimen sequenced in a study of shared clonotypes between healthy human individuals. Clones were sequenced by immunoSEQ multiplex PCR, and TCRdb holds only the in-frame ones, with some missing. The data hold some 630,000 clones, with about three quarters observed a single time. Material: memory CD4+ T cells sorted from blood. Subset here: CD45RA-negative fraction. These receptors were collected from a woman under 40 in good health.

The V and J genes are TRBV15 and TRBJ2-7; 9 bases agree with TRBD2. The CDR3 totals 15 residues. The germline gives CDR1 LNHNV, CDR2 YYDKDF (reference sequence). J was trimmed by 6 bases and V by 0 bases; bases with no gene match: 6. The CDR3 nucleotides are TGTGCCACCAGCAGAGATCATGCGGGAGGGAGCGAGCAGTACTTC. Its protein is CATSRDHAGGSEQYF. Combining the CDR3 with reference TRBV15 and TRBJ2-7 gives the whole variable domain DAMVIQNPRYQVTQFGKPVTLSCSQTLNHNVMYWYQQKSSQAPKLLFHYYDKDFNNEADTPDNFQSRRPNTSFCFLDIRSPGLGDTAMYLCATSRDHAGGSEQYFGPGTRLTVT.

V usage is TRBV28 and J usage is TRBJ2-7; possibly TRBD1 for D (5 bases). Per the germline V gene, CDR1 is MDHEN and CDR2 is SYDVKM. Trimming shortened V by 10 bases and J by 4 bases, and 8 bases separated the two germline ends. The CDR3 is 10 residues long. CDR3 sequence: CATGAYEQYF. CDR3 DNA sequence: TGTGCCACTGGGGCTTACGAGCAGTACTTC.

The chain joins TRBV7-3 to TRBJ2-3; TRBD2 aligns across 8 bases. The CDR3 totals 14 residues. V was pared by 8 bases and J by 1 base, with 5 bases of the junction left unmatched. Germline CDR1 and CDR2: SGHTA and FQGTGA. For the CDR3, the DNA is TGTGCCAGCGCCAAGACTAGCGGCACAGATACGCAGTATTTT. Protein product: CASAKTSGTDTQYF. The full variable domain, rest sourced from reference TRBV7-3 and TRBJ2-3, is GAGVSQTPSNKVTEKGKYVELRCDPISGHTALYWYRQSLGQGPEFLIYFQGTGAADDSGLPNDRFFAVRPEGSVSTLKIQRTERGDSAVYLCASAKTSGTDTQYFGPGTRLTVL.

In regard to this clone: This could be a read error, since a much larger clone is one nucleotide away. The sample carries other DNA sequences with the same CDR3. The chain employs TRBV18 and TRBJ1-1, with no clear D. The CDR3 length is 13 residues. Germline V gene lookup returns CDR1 KGHSH and CDR2 LQKENI. Trimming took 2 bases from V and 1 from J, leaving 5 bases between them. The DNA for the CDR3 is TGTGCCAGCTCACCAAATGGGAACACTGAAGCTTTCTTT. This sequence encodes CASSPNGNTEAFF. Variable domain in full (rest from reference TRBV18 and TRBJ1-1): NAGVMQNPRHLVRRRGQEARLRCSPMKGHSHVYWYRQLPEEGLKFMVYLQKENIIDESGMPKERFSAEFPKEGPSILRIQQVVRGDSAAYFCASSPNGNTEAFFGQGTRLTVV.

The rearrangement links TRBV5-1 to TRBJ2-7, with a weak D call TRBD1 (6 bases). Germline-derived CDR1 and CDR2 are SGHRS and YFSETQ. The CDR3 contains 15 residues. V was trimmed by 6 bases and J by 0 bases, leaving 16 bases between them. CDR3 region: CASTPSRTDSYEQYF. As DNA, the CDR3 is TGCGCCAGCACCCCTTCCCGGACAGACTCCTACGAGCAGTACTTC. Based on the CDR3 plus reference TRBV5-1 and TRBJ2-7, the full variable domain is KAGVTQTPRYLIKTRGQQVTLSCSPISGHRSVSWYQQTPGQGLQFLFEYFSETQRNKGNFPGRFSGRQFSNSRSEMNVSTLELGDSALYLCASTPSRTDSYEQYFGPGTRLTVT.

The chain carries TRBV6-5 and TRBJ2-7; D is unclear. Germline V lookup: CDR1 MNHEY, CDR2 SVGAGI. The CDR3 is made up of 12 amino acids. Between the trimmed V and J ends, which lost 5 bases and 4 bases, there was a span of 9 bases. The CDR3 sequence: CASSPSEYEQYF. CDR3 DNA sequence: TGTGCCAGCAGTCCGAGCGAATACGAGCAGTACTTC.

This chain connects TRBV7-9 to TRBJ2-7; D could derive from TRBD1 or TRBD2 (5 bases each). With 0 bases removed from V and 2 bases from J, the gap between germline ends came to 11 bases. The length of the CDR3 is 15 residues. CDR1 is SEHNR, CDR2 FQNEAQ, per germline (reference sequence). CDR3 DNA sequence: TGTGCCAGCAGCTTAGCGCGAGGGGTAACCTACGAGCAGTACTTC. Amino acid sequence: CASSLARGVTYEQYF.

J is TRBJ2-5 and V is TRBV7-9; D is unresolved. This CDR3 region has 11 residues. Between the trimmed V and J ends, which lost 6 bases and 3 bases, there was a span of 5 bases. Germline CDR1 SEHNR, CDR2 FQNEAQ (reference sequence). CDR3 loop: CASSIEETQYF. CDR3 bases: TGTGCCAGCAGTATAGAAGAGACCCAGTACTTC.

The V call is TRBV19, the J call TRBJ1-2, with D maybe TRBD1 (5 bases). The CDR3 consists of 12 residues. Trimming cost V 5 bases and J 7 bases, with 11 bases left between them. The germline CDR1 and CDR2 sequences are LNHDA and SQIVND (reference sequence). The CDR3 loop reads CASSGRVAGYTF. DNA of the CDR3: TGTGCCAGTAGTGGCAGGGTGGCTGGCTACACCTTC.

CDR3 DNA: TGTGCCAGCAGCCTGGGGAGGTGGACTGAAGCTTTCTTT. This sequence encodes CASSLGRWTEAFF. The V gene is TRBV27, the J gene TRBJ1-1; D uncertain. Germline CDR1 is MNHEY and CDR2 is SMNVEV (reference sequence). The germline V and J ends were trimmed by 6 bases and 5 bases, with 13 bases remaining between them. CDR3 size: 13 residues.

The rearrangement uses TRBV10-3 and TRBJ2-2; D is undetermined. The ends were cut back, 0 bases at V and 5 bases at J, with 13 bases in the middle. The germline gives CDR1 ENHRY, CDR2 SYGVKD. The CDR3 is 16 amino acids. The DNA for the CDR3 is TGTGCCATCAGTGAGTCGGCGAGGCCAAGGACCGGGGAGCTGTTTTTT. Its translation: CAISESARPRTGELFF.